This T cell receptor beta chain comes out of a study of T cells in Graves' hyperthyroidism and ophthalmopathy (dated by TCRdb to between 2019 and 2020). In the study overall: Peripheral blood was sampled at the time of initial diagnosis, prior to any treatment. To identify TCR V-J signatures that set the groups apart, the researchers used a discovery cohort of more than 95 patients, made up of 43 with Graves' ophthalmopathy and some 55 with stable Graves' hyperthyroidism. Prospective prediction of ophthalmopathy was tested in an independent validation cohort of fewer than 20 hyperthyroidism patients and 15 to 17 patients who later progressed to ophthalmopathy. The 85 to 100 discovery patients were divided at random into training and test sets in a 7:3 ratio. In addition, the study compared T-cell repertoires in thyroid tissue and in blood from several Graves' hyperthyroidism patients. After blood sampling, hyperthyroidism patients were treated with methimazole at a starting dose of 30 mg daily, and ophthalmopathy patients were treated with high-dose intravenous methylprednisolone. According to the paper, TCR Vbeta CDR3 sequencing was carried out on over 130 peripheral blood samples, which came from under 50 ophthalmopathy, under 80 hyperthyroidism and approximately 17 progressor patients.

A patient counted as having stable Graves' hyperthyroidism if no progression to ophthalmopathy occurred over 18 months of follow-up. The hyperthyroidism patients were between 18 and 65 years old and newly diagnosed, with a disease duration of less than 2 months. The study excluded patients with uncontrolled infections, other autoimmune diseases, pregnancy or lactation. Clinical symptoms, serum thyroxine and TRAb, thyroid ultrasound, and orbital computed tomography formed the basis for the diagnoses. Ficoll-Paque density gradient centrifugation was used to isolate PBMCs from 10 ml of fresh peripheral blood. Total RNA was extracted with Trizol reagent, and quality was checked on an Agilent 2100 Bioanalyzer. V gives up 2 bases and J gives up 4 bases, and the segment between their germline ends measures 14 bases. For CDR1 and CDR2, the germline V gene (reference sequence) lists LNHNV and YYDKDF. The CDR3 holds 15 amino acids from the cysteine to the phenylalanine. Left in the record is the CDR3 DNA by itself, 45 bases read in frame from the first base.

The TCR beta CDR3 regions were amplified from the RNA transcripts. For the first round of RT-PCR on the TCR CDR3, the HTBI primer set was used together with the Qiagen OneStep RT-PCR kit. Libraries were constructed in a second round of multiplex PCR, after which size selection and purification were performed. Sequencing of the libraries was done on an Illumina HiSeq2000 using paired-end 100 bp reads. Processing in the source paper ran as follows. SOAPnuke was used to process the raw data, throwing out any read that contained adapters or uncalled bases, had a mean Phred below 15, or lacked an exact constant-primer or identifier match. High-quality paired reads were merged with COPE v1.2.5, and unique nucleotide sequences were defined as clonotypes. MiTCR v1.1 was used to align the clonotypes against IMGT TRBV, TRBD and TRBJ reference segments. Only V-J combinations with frequency above 0.0001, covering roughly 99% of repertoires, were analysed. The TCS score was defined as F50 (clonal expansion) divided by E x V (chaos), with BLOSUM62-based TCRdist calculated between CDR3 peptides within each V-J. Welch's t-statistics and random forest reduced roughly 500 V-J features to 13, which were used in a naive Bayes classifier (R e1071). The Morisita-Horn index was used to measure how similar the thyroid and blood repertoires were. Using fastp trimming at Q25 and MiXCR clonotype assembly, TCRdb reanalyzed the public sequencing data and kept in-frame beta chains. Rows are unified per CDR3 protein, each entry keeping the most common DNA and genes. The V and J calls and clone size are TCRdb's, not the authors'. The sample contains about 840,000 distinct CDR3 sequences, around 38% of them found a single time. Clones ranked in the top ten supply around 10% of the sample.

Study-wide findings and limitations: In validation, the model predicted progression to ophthalmopathy with 55% to 71% sensitivity and about 73% specificity, a median of approximately 6.7 months before onset. A model built on a 13 V-J signature distinguished ophthalmopathy from stable hyperthyroidism, reaching 85% to 90% sensitivity and about 81% specificity in cross-validation and 80%/75% in testing. Most expanded thyroid clonotypes (frequency above 0.001) were also found in blood, which suggests that blood repertoires may mirror thyroid immune responses. No statistical method was used to fix the sample size in advance, and group allocation was not hidden from the investigators.

This clonotype was recorded at least ten times. The specificity of this receptor is unknown. Base qualities were left out, and no much larger clone turns up one base away. The chain is encoded by TRBV15 joined to TRBJ1-1; a weak D assignment points to TRBD1 (5 bases agree). The receptor was derived from a young man with Graves' hyperthyroidism. Sequencing was done on a sample of blood. The DNA sequence is TGTGCCACCAGCAGACCGTGGGGGGTGGGCACTGAAGCTTTCTTT. This translates into CATSRPWGVGTEAFF.